This T cell receptor (beta chain) appears in the sequencing data of a study of cytomegalovirus exposure and HLA in healthy donors. As for the study in general: In terms of ancestry, the Caucasian-associated cluster contained roughly 80% of the approximately 420 genotyped donors. Regarding the study as a whole: In a later analysis, a missense DCLRE1C variant was linked to TCR beta V- and J-gene trimming.

In the case of this clone: Its target is unknown.

PCR primers comprised 60 Vbeta and 13 Jbeta primers. Some clones are missing from TCRdb's copy, which holds only in-frame ones; the method was immunoSEQ multiplex PCR. The sample yields roughly 90,000 clones, roughly 77% seen once. The receptor comes from a man aged 25 to 45 in good health and CMV-seronegative. The specimen sequenced was PBMCs.

The CDR3 is CASVPGTPNTGELFF. CDR3 coding DNA: TGTGCCAGCGTTCCCGGGACACCGAACACCGGGGAGCTGTTTTTT. The chain uses TRBV27 and TRBJ2-2; the D gene is possibly TRBD1 (6 bases). The germline gives CDR1 MNHEY, CDR2 SMNVEV (reference sequence). This CDR3 has 15 residues. Trimming left V 8 bases short and J 0 bases short, with 13 bases between.